This T cell receptor (beta chain) was captured in a study of blood T cell repertoires in COVID-19 (TCRdb year 2020). Turning to the overall study: Samples from collaborators originated in the United States, Italy and Spain and spanned both the acute and convalescent phases of COVID-19. Deeply sampled blood TCRbeta repertoires from subjects exposed to, actively infected with, or recovered from COVID-19 were included in the dataset. Sample metadata almost always included a de-identified subject ID, COVID-19 status, age in years and sex. The repertoires were made available in a free public database intended to serve as a resource for research on the immune response to SARS-CoV-2. Samples were obtained from the ongoing ImmuneRACE study (first 160 participants) and from 1,200 or so subjects provided by 6 global collaborators. The prospective study material was composed of cDNA or gDNA derived from T cells, B-cell-depleted T cells, or PBMCs. HLA class I and class II types, where available, came from metadata supplied by the sample provider rather than from assay-based typing. The full study reports these points: The amount of clinical and demographic metadata varied by source and participant and was provided uncurated.

The junction carries 4 bases between V and J, which are trimmed by 0 bases and 0 bases respectively. Reading the germline V gene (reference sequence) gives CDR1 LGHDT and CDR2 YNNKEL. Including the terminal cysteine and phenylalanine, the CDR3 comprises 14 residues. Only CDR3 DNA remains: 42 bases, in frame from the first base. Concerning this clone: Which antigen it targets is not known. No much larger clonotype is one base removed from it; base qualities were not supplied.

TCRbeta CDR3 regions were amplified from genomic DNA using the immunoSEQ Assay, a bias-controlled multiplex PCR. As for the authors' bioinformatics: The number of nucleated cells in each sample was estimated from the amplification of reference gene primers within the assay. Sequence reads were collapsed and filtered to measure the absolute abundance of every unique TCRbeta CDR3 rearrangement. For each sample, productive Simpson clonality was calculated as the square root of Simpson's diversity index over productive rearrangements. TCRdb carries this immuneACCESS record with in-frame sequences only. Its versions omit some clonotypes, under half of them owing to an unresolved V gene in the studies checked, with the rest unexplained. That table is the source of V, J and clone size, and D and trimming were worked out from the DNA. In all, the sample holds fewer than 450,000 clones, and 70% to 90% of those were seen once. In total, the top ten clones hold roughly 1.2% of the sample.

Participants in the prospective study were aged about 18 to 95 years, lived in under 30 United States geographic areas, and enrolled through a virtual design. To assign participants to cohorts, the prospective study relied on clinical history that participants themselves reported in a screening survey and a study questionnaire. Recovered participants in ImmuneRACE Cohort 3 were defined by two consecutive negative NP/OP PCR tests, clearance by a healthcare professional, or resolution of symptoms. In the prospective study, whole blood, serum and a nasopharyngeal or oropharyngeal swab were collected from each participant by mobile phlebotomists. Participants in the prospective study had the option to provide additional blood draws and questionnaires over a roughly 2-month period. Before DNA extraction, blood samples from the prospective study were shipped at room temperature or frozen.

Recombination joined TRBV3-1 (or the pseudogene TRBV3-2) with TRBJ2-3, with no D gene named confidently. The specimen sequenced was PBMCs or T cells enriched from blood (not recorded which). This clonotype was sampled from a woman between 18 and 29 years old who had recovered from COVID-19. The DNA sequence is given as TGTGCCAGCAGCCAAGAACACAGCACAGATACGCAGTATTTT. Translated, it gives CASSQEHSTDTQYF.